The 18 T cell receptor beta chains reported below all come from one sample, sequenced in a study of T cell repertoires in cytomegalovirus infection. TCRdb re-called the reads with MiXCR, one entry per CDR3 protein. This table holds a few hundred thousand distinct CDR3 sequences, about a quarter found once. Sequencing was done on a sample of PBMCs. The receptors here all came from a human donor in good health (CMV status not recorded). Some clones in this sample may be carry-over from other donors' samples.

The chain is built from TRBV6-8 and TRBJ1-1; D call uncertain. Germline V lookup: CDR1 MNHGY, CDR2 SAAAGT. V shed 0 bases and J shed 0 bases, with 8 bases lying between them. The CDR3 sequence is 15 residues long. The DNA of the CDR3 is TGTGCCAGCAGTTACTCCGGCTTACTGAACACTGAAGCTTTCTTT. It specifies CASSYSGLLNTEAFF.

This clonotype was picked up a small number of times. The chain employs TRBV2 and TRBJ2-7, with 8 bases that match TRBD2. The CDR3 runs 12 residues. The germline V gene encodes CDR1 SNHLY and CDR2 FYNNEI. J lost 2 bases, V lost 8 bases, and 2 bases had no gene match. DNA for the CDR3: TGTGCCAGCGGGACTAGTCCCTACGAGCAGTACTTC. It is translated as CASGTSPYEQYF. Full variable domain (remainder filled in from reference TRBV2 and TRBJ2-7): EPEVTQTPSHQVTQMGQEVILRCVPISNHLYFYWYRQILGQKVEFLVSFYNNEISEKSEIFDDQFSVERPDGSNFTLKIRSTKLEDSAMYFCASGTSPYEQYFGPGTRLTVT.

This clonotype has only a few counts. V is TRBV20-1 and J is TRBJ2-5, with unresolved D. Germline CDR1 and CDR2: DFQATT and SNEGSKA (reference sequence). The CDR3 covers 12 residues. V gave up 6 bases and J gave up 1 base, with 9 bases separating them. CDR3 sequence: CSAARVQETQYF. The CDR3, as DNA: TGCAGTGCGGCTAGAGTCCAAGAGACCCAGTACTTC.

V and J are TRBV6-1 and TRBJ2-3; weak D call: TRBD2 (6 bases). Per the germline V gene, CDR1 is MNHNS and CDR2 is SASEGT. The V gene lost 11 bases and the J gene lost 4 bases, with 13 bases spanning the gap. The CDR3 is 12 amino acids. The CDR3 spells CAGQTGADTQYF. CDR3 DNA: TGTGCCGGCCAGACGGGGGCAGATACGCAGTATTTT.

This clonotype was counted between two and nine times. V usage is TRBV12-3 or TRBV12-4 and J usage is TRBJ1-2, with no clear D. V lost 7 bases to trimming and J lost 4 bases, with 13 bases between them. The length of the CDR3 is 13 residues. CDR3 coding DNA: TGTGCCAGCACCCCACAGCCTGGCTATGGCTACACCTTC. As protein: CASTPQPGYGYTF.

This rearrangement joins TRBV3-1 to TRBJ2-5; possibly TRBD2 for D (6 bases). Germline loops: CDR1 LGHDT, CDR2 YNNKEL (reference sequence). CDR3 length: 15 residues. The germline V and J ends were trimmed by 1 base and 6 bases, with 15 bases remaining between them. The CDR3 nucleotides read TGTGCCAGCAGCCAAGTTACGGGAGCCTCTCAGACCCAGTACTTC. Protein sequence: CASSQVTGASQTQYF.

The gene calls are TRBV11-3 and TRBJ2-5; D is undetermined. The ends were cut back, 4 bases at V and 7 bases at J, with 10 bases in the middle. The CDR3 loop spans 12 amino acids. CDR1 is SGHNT, CDR2 YENEEA, per germline. The CDR3 bases are TGTGCCAGCAGCTCCCCGATGGGGACCCAGTACTTC. It encodes CASSSPMGTQYF.

Only a few counts were recorded for this clonotype. The CDR3 region has the DNA TGTGCCATCAGTGGGCCGGGACAGGGTTTGGAGACCCAGTACTTC. Translation gives CAISGPGQGLETQYF. The chain employs TRBV10-3 and TRBJ2-5; 9 bases are a match to TRBD1. Trimming at V came to 4 bases and at J to 5 bases, leaving 8 bases not matched to a gene. CDR1 and CDR2 (germline): ENHRY, SYGVKD. The CDR3 is made up of 15 amino acids.

The V gene is TRBV7-2, the J gene TRBJ1-5; 9 bases align to TRBD1. With 1 base clipped from V and 0 bases from J, the junction kept 7 bases outside the gene matches. CDR1 and CDR2 from the germline V gene are SGHTA and FQGNSA. CDR3 length equals 18 residues. In DNA, the CDR3 is TGTGCCAGCAGCTTAGAGGACAGGGGCCTATATAGCAATCAGCCCCAGCATTTT. Protein: CASSLEDRGLYSNQPQHF.

At least ten counts were recorded for this clonotype. The V call is TRBV7-2, the J call TRBJ1-2; possibly TRBD1 for D (5 bases). V lost 2 bases and J 7 bases, leaving 17 bases between the germline ends. CDR1 is SGHTA and CDR2 is FQGNSA in the germline V gene. The CDR3 is 15 residues long. The CDR3 nucleotides are TGTGCCAGCAGCTTATTCGCGGGCAGGGAAAGTGGCTACACCTTC. Its translation is CASSLFAGRESGYTF. The full variable domain, rest sourced from reference TRBV7-2 and TRBJ1-2, is GAGVSQSPSNKVTEKGKDVELRCDPISGHTALYWYRQSLGQGLEFLIYFQGNSAPDKSGLPSDRFSAERTGGSVSTLTIQRTQQEDSAVYLCASSLFAGRESGYTFGSGTRLTVV.

This rearrangement joins TRBV28 to TRBJ2-3; no reliable D call. V was pared by 5 bases and J by 6 bases, with 6 bases between. This CDR3 contains 11 residues. CDR1 is MDHEN, CDR2 SYDVKM, per germline. The CDR3 region has the DNA TGTGCCAGCAGTCACCCGGATACGCAGTATTTT. It yields the protein CASSHPDTQYF. Full variable domain (missing parts from reference TRBV28 and TRBJ2-3): DVKVTQSSRYLVKRTGEKVFLECVQDMDHENMFWYRQDPGLGLRLIYFSYDVKMKEKGDIPEGYSVSREKKERFSLILESASTNQTSMYLCASSHPDTQYFGPGTRLTVL.

The chain couples TRBV20-1 to TRBJ2-1; D remains unclear. The CDR3 loop spans 15 amino acids. The germline V gene has CDR1 DFQATT and CDR2 SNEGSKA (reference sequence). Between the trimmed V and J ends, which lost 0 bases and 10 bases, there was a span of 19 bases. CDR3 coding DNA: TGCAGTGCTAGAGACTCCATATCTCTAATAGGCGAGCAGTTCTTC. Translation: CSARDSISLIGEQFF.

This chain joins TRBV6-5 and TRBJ2-5; 11 bases line up with TRBD2. V was clipped by 6 bases and J by 5 bases; unmatched bases: 8. The CDR3 spans 15 residues. Germline V gene lookup returns CDR1 MNHEY and CDR2 SVGAGI. CDR3 amino acids: CASSVAGGPWETQYF. The DNA for the CDR3 is TGTGCCAGCAGCGTAGCGGGAGGGCCCTGGGAGACCCAGTACTTC.

There are a few counts of this clonotype. V is TRBV6-2 or TRBV6-3 and J is TRBJ2-7; 7 bases are a match to TRBD2. After removal of 7 bases from V and 2 bases from J, the junction contained 8 bases not matched to a gene. CDR3 size: 14 residues. In germline, CDR1 is MNHEY, CDR2 SVGEGT. CDR3 amino acids: CASKPGLQTYEQYF. CDR3 nucleotide sequence: TGTGCCAGCAAACCGGGACTACAAACCTACGAGCAGTACTTC.

This clonotype was picked up a small number of times. The chain employs TRBV27 and TRBJ2-7; 8 bases are shared with TRBD1. This CDR3 is 15 amino acids long. Per germline, CDR1 MNHEY and CDR2 SMNVEV (reference sequence). Trimming at V came to 5 bases and at J to 3 bases, leaving 9 bases not matched to a gene. CDR3 in amino acids: CASSASGGVGYEQYF. CDR3 DNA: TGTGCCAGCAGTGCCTCAGGGGGCGTCGGCTACGAGCAGTACTTC.

This rearrangement joins TRBV6-6 to TRBJ2-2; D uncertain. The CDR3 has 13 residues. Deletions cut 2 bases from V and 6 bases from J, with 7 bases between. CDR1 and CDR2 (germline): MNHNY, SVGAGI (reference sequence). Written as DNA, the CDR3 is TGTGCCAGCAGTTACGTTAATCCCGGGGAGCTGTTTTTT. Protein: CASSYVNPGELFF.

This clonotype was counted ten times or more. The rearrangement uses TRBV7-2 and TRBJ1-5; D is ambiguous. Germline V lookup: CDR1 SGHTA, CDR2 FQGNSA. V was trimmed by 5 bases and J by 9 bases, leaving 17 bases between them. This CDR3 has 14 residues. The CDR3: CASSPRKGDWPQHF. The CDR3, as DNA: TGTGCCAGCAGCCCCCGGAAGGGAGATTGGCCCCAGCATTTT.

A few counts support this clonotype. This chain links TRBV20-1 with TRBJ2-2; D remains unclear. Trimming took 3 bases from V and 2 from J, leaving 7 bases between them. This CDR3 has 13 residues. The germline V gene has CDR1 DFQATT and CDR2 SNEGSKA (reference sequence). The CDR3, as DNA: TGCAGTGCTAGGGTAGCTAACACCGGGGAGCTGTTTTTT. It yields the protein CSARVANTGELFF.